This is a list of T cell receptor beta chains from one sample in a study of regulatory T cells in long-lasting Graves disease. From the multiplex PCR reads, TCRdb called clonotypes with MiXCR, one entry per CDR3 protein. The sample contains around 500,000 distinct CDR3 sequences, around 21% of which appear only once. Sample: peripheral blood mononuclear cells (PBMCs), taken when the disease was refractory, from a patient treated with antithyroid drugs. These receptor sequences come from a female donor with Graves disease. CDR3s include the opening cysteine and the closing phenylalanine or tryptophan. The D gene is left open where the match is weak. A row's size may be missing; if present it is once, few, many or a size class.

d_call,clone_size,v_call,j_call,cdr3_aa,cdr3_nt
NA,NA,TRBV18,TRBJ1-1,CASSPSGRGNTEAFF,TGTGCCAGCTCACCGTCGGGGCGGGGGAACACTGAAGCTTTCTTT
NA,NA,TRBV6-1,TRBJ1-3,CASRQIPGNTIYF,TGTGCCAGCAGACAGATTCCTGGAAACACCATATATTTT
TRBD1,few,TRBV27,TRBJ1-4,CASSLSGQGNEKLFF,TGTGCCAGCAGTTTAAGCGGACAGGGGAATGAAAAACTGTTTTTT
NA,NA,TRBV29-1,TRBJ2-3,CSGTTRASTDTQYF,TGCAGCGGTACGACTAGGGCTAGCACAGATACGCAGTATTTT
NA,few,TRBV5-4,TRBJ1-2,CASSLGFGSSGGYTF,TGTGCCAGCAGCTTGGGCTTCGGTAGTTCGGGGGGCTACACCTTC
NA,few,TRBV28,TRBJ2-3,CASSYTHPTDTQYF,TGTGCCAGCAGCTATACCCACCCCACAGATACGCAGTATTTT
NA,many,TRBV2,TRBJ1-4,CASMKTNEKLFF,TGTGCCAGCATGAAGACAAATGAAAAACTGTTTTTT
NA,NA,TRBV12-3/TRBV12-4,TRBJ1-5,CASSSTQNQPQHF,TGTGCCAGCAGCTCCACCCAGAATCAGCCCCAGCATTTT
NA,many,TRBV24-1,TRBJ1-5,CATSYGGEDQPQHF,TGTGCCACCAGCTATGGGGGAGAAGATCAGCCCCAGCATTTT
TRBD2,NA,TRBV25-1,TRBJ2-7,CASSPLAGGPPEQYF,TGTGCCAGCAGTCCTTTGGCGGGAGGGCCGCCCGAGCAGTACTTC
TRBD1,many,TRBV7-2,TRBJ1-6,CASSSRDSYNSPLHF,TGTGCCAGCAGCTCTAGGGACAGCTATAATTCACCCCTCCACTTT
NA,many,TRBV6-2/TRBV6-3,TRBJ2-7,CASSYTIYEQYF,TGTGCCAGCAGTTACACTATCTACGAGCAGTACTTC
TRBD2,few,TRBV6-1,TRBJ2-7,CASTGLDYEQYF,TGTGCCAGCACCGGACTAGACTACGAGCAGTACTTC
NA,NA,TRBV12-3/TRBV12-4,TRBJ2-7,CVSSSGPSYEQYF,TGTGTCAGCAGTTCGGGACCTTCCTACGAGCAGTACTTC
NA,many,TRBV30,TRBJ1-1,CAWAEGRPPTNTEAFF,TGTGCCTGGGCAGAGGGGCGGCCACCAACTAACACTGAAGCTTTCTTT
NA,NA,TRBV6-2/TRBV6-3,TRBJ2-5,CALRGTQYF,TGTGCCTTACGGGGTACCCAGTACTTC
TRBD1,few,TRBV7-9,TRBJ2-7,CASSDRGYPYEQYF,TGTGCCAGCAGCGACAGGGGGTACCCCTACGAGCAGTACTTC
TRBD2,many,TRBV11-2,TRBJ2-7,CASSFGAGTSSYEQYF,TGTGCCAGCAGCTTCGGGGCCGGGACTAGCAGCTACGAGCAGTACTTC
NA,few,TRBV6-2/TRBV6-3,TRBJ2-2,CASSYSADTNTGELFF,TGTGCCAGCAGTTACTCGGCTGATACGAACACCGGGGAGCTGTTTTTT
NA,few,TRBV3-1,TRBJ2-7,CASSPRSSKTYEQYF,TGTGCCAGCAGCCCCCGTTCATCGAAGACCTACGAGCAGTACTTC
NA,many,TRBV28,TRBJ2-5,CASSFLGVVTQYF,TGTGCCAGCAGTTTTTTGGGAGTAGTGACCCAGTACTTC
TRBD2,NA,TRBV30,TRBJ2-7,CAWSPGGYEQYF,TGTGCCTGGAGTCCGGGGGGCTACGAGCAGTACTTC
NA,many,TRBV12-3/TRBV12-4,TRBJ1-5,CASSGRGLNQPQHF,TGTGCCAGCAGCGGGAGGGGCCTCAATCAGCCCCAGCATTTT
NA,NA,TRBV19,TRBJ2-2,CASSIWHFRELFF,TGTGCCAGTAGTATATGGCACTTCCGGGAGCTGTTTTTT
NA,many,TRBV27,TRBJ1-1,CASSFVNGDTEAFF,TGTGCCAGCAGTTTCGTAAATGGGGACACTGAAGCTTTCTTT
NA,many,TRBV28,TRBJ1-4,CASSLRASGEKLFF,TGTGCCAGCAGCCTCCGGGCCTCGGGGGAAAAACTGTTTTTT
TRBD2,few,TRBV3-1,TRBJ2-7,CASSQDQGLENEQYF,TGTGCCAGCAGCCAAGATCAAGGACTAGAGAACGAGCAGTACTTC
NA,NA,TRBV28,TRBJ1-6,CASRRTEVLYHNSPLHF,TGTGCCAGCAGACGGACGGAGGTTCTATACCATAATTCACCCCTCCACTTT
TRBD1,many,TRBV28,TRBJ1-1,CASSPLGQGSTEAFF,TGTGCCAGCAGTCCCTTGGGACAGGGGTCCACTGAAGCTTTCTTT
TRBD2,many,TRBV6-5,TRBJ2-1,CASSLIGTSDEWSNEQFF,TGTGCCAGCAGTTTAATCGGGACTAGCGACGAGTGGTCGAATGAGCAGTTCTTC
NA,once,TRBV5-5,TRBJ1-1,CASISLERVRAMSEAFF,TGTGCCAGCATCAGCTTGGAAAGGGTCAGGGCGATGTCTGAAGCTTTCTTT
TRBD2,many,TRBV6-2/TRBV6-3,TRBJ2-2,CASSYWGGNTGELFF,TGTGCCAGCAGTTATTGGGGGGGAAACACCGGGGAGCTGTTTTTT
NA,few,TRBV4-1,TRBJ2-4,CASSQDLSGGKNIQYF,TGCGCCAGCAGCCAAGATCTCAGTGGAGGCAAAAACATTCAGTACTTC
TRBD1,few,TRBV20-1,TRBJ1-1,CSARGQQGGRGAFF,TGCAGTGCTAGAGGGCAGCAGGGGGGGAGAGGGGCTTTCTTT
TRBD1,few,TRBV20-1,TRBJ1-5,CSARNGTGGPYLYSNQPQHF,TGCAGTGCTAGAAACGGGACAGGGGGGCCGTACCTCTATAGCAATCAGCCCCAGCATTTT
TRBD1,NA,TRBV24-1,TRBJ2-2,CATSVGPGQGADTGELFF,TGTGCCACCAGTGTGGGACCGGGACAGGGGGCCGACACCGGGGAGCTGTTTTTT
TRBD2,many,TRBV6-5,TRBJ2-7,CASSYSTAGGLYEQYF,TGTGCCAGCAGTTACTCGACGGCGGGAGGGCTCTACGAGCAGTACTTC
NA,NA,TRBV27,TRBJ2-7,CASRGGYSYEQYF,TGTGCCAGCCGAGGGGGTTATTCCTACGAGCAGTACTTC
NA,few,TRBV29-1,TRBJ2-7,CSVDNLSGEQYF,TGCAGCGTTGATAATCTGTCGGGGGAGCAGTACTTC
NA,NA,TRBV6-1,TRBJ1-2,CASSASGPNYGYAF,TGTGCCAGCAGTGCCTCTGGCCCTAACTATGGCTACGCCTTC
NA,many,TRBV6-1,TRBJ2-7,CASRFGTISGEQYF,TGTGCCAGCAGATTCGGGACAATCTCGGGAGAGCAGTACTTC
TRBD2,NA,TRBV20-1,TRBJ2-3,CSANSGRRADTQYF,TGCAGTGCTAATAGCGGGAGAAGGGCAGATACGCAGTATTTT
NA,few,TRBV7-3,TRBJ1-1,CASSLIQHTEAFF,TGTGCCAGCAGCTTAATCCAGCACACTGAAGCTTTCTTT